The 14 T cell receptor beta chains below all came from one sample that was sequenced in a study of cytomegalovirus exposure and HLA in healthy donors. The PCR was carried out with 60 Vbeta primers and 13 Jbeta primers. Profiling relied on immunoSEQ multiplex PCR, and the TCRdb table lists in-frame clones only, not all of them. The sample includes 90,000 to 140,000 clones, around 74% seen only once; the top ten take about 9.1%. Source material: PBMCs. These receptors were collected from a woman aged 40 to 50 in good health and CMV-seropositive.

Judged by abundance, this clone is medium-sized. At one end, the junction sequence differs from germline, possibly due to a read error. This chain's CDR3 is CASREEEGRAFF. For the CDR3, the DNA is TGTGCCAGCAGGGAAGAGGAGGGGAGGGCTTTCTTT. V gene TRBV2 combines with J gene TRBJ1-1, with D perhaps TRBD1 (5 bases). The CDR3 runs to 12 residues. Germline values: CDR1 SNHLY, CDR2 FYNNEI.

This chain links TRBV11-2 with TRBJ2-7, with a weak D call TRBD1 (6 bases). The length of the CDR3 is 14 residues. Germline V lookup: CDR1 SGHAT, CDR2 FQNNGV. V gave up 1 base and J gave up 5 bases, with 12 bases separating them. In nucleotides, the CDR3 is TGTGCCAGCAGCTTAGCACCTACAGGGCACGAGCAGTACTTC. This sequence encodes CASSLAPTGHEQYF.

The chain uses TRBV28 and TRBJ2-1; TRBD2 matches 8 bases. Germline V CDR1 and CDR2: MDHEN, SYDVKM. The CDR3 is 15 residues long. With 2 bases clipped from V and 0 bases from J, the junction kept 0 bases outside the gene matches. The CDR3 loop is CASSLAGGSYNEQFF. The CDR3 DNA is TGTGCCAGCAGTTTAGCGGGAGGCTCCTACAATGAGCAGTTCTTC.

CDR3 DNA: TGTGCCATCAGTGCCGCCCTGACAGGGATAGGACGCTCCTACGAGCAGTACTTC. Its protein is CAISAALTGIGRSYEQYF. The chain employs TRBV10-3 and TRBJ2-7; 7 bases line up with TRBD1. V lost 4 bases to trimming and J lost 0 bases; unmatched junction nucleotides: 15. The CDR3 consists of 18 residues. The germline V gene has CDR1 ENHRY and CDR2 SYGVKD.

The rearrangement joins TRBV7-3 to TRBJ2-1; 9 bases map to TRBD2. The germline V gene encodes CDR1 SGHTA and CDR2 FQGTGA. V shed 3 bases, J shed 4 bases, and the junction held 1 base outside the gene matches. The CDR3 totals 14 residues. The CDR3 bases are TGTGCCAGCAGCTTTAGCGGGGGTTACAATGAGCAGTTCTTC. It codes for CASSFSGGYNEQFF.

Only a few counts were recorded for this clone. V and J are TRBV27 and TRBJ2-7, with TRBD1 matching over 11 bases. Germline CDR1 is MNHEY and CDR2 is SMNVEV (reference sequence). V dropped 5 bases and J dropped 6; count of bases not matched to a gene: 9. The CDR3 runs 15 residues. The CDR3 DNA sequence: TGTGCCAGCAGTCCGAGGACAGGGGGCTCGGGCGAGCAGTACTTC. Translated: CASSPRTGGSGEQYF.

About this clone itself: An end of the junction does not agree with germline; a read error may underlie this. The sample contains more than one DNA sequence encoding this CDR3. J is TRBJ1-1 and V is TRBV6-6, with D possibly matching TRBD1 (6 bases). This CDR3 has 15 residues. The germline V gene has CDR1 MNHNY and CDR2 SVGAGI (reference sequence). The CDR3 here is CASSYLDSRNTEAFF. The CDR3 bases are TGTGCCAGCAGTTACTTGGACAGTCGGAACACTGAAGCTTTCTTC.

This clone was counted once. The chain joins TRBV7-6 to TRBJ1-6; 7 nucleotides agree with TRBD1. Germline lookup yields CDR1 SGHVS and CDR2 FNYEAQ. After removal of 6 bases from V and 10 bases from J, the junction contained 9 bases not matched to a gene. The CDR3 loop spans 14 amino acids. For the CDR3, the DNA is TGTGCCAGCAGATTGCCAGGGGGATCATCACCCCTCCACTTT. Residues: CASRLPGGSSPLHF.

V usage is TRBV4-1 and J usage is TRBJ1-6; the match to TRBD1 covers 8 bases. Looked up from germline, CDR1 is MGHRA and CDR2 is YSYEKL. After removal of 3 bases from V and 9 bases from J, the junction contained 10 bases not matched to a gene. CDR3 length: 16 residues. DNA of the CDR3: TGCGCCAGCAGCCAGCTTAACAGGGGGAGTAGTTCACCCCTCCACTTT. This translates into CASSQLNRGSSSPLHF.

This clone was counted between two and nine times. The chain couples TRBV28 to TRBJ1-1, with D possibly TRBD1 on 5 matching bases. Trimming pared 8 bases from V and 11 bases from J, leaving 24 bases between. Germline V lookup: CDR1 MDHEN, CDR2 SYDVKM. The CDR3 consists of 14 residues. In nucleotides, the CDR3 is TGTGCCAGCGGGGAATCTCACGGTAGGACACCCGCTTTCTTT. Translation gives CASGESHGRTPAFF.

The V gene is TRBV5-6, the J gene TRBJ1-2, with 9 positions matching TRBD1. The CDR3 has 14 amino acids. J gave up 2 bases and V 4 bases, and 3 bases lay outside the gene matches. Germline V gene lookup returns CDR1 SGHDT and CDR2 YYEEEE. The CDR3, as DNA: TGTGCCAGCAGCATTGGACAGGGGAACTATGGCTACACCTTC. It encodes CASSIGQGNYGYTF.

This rearrangement joins TRBV6-5 to TRBJ2-5; D uncertain. The CDR3 loop spans 13 amino acids. Trimming removed 2 bases at V and 6 bases at J, with 10 bases between. In germline, CDR1 is MNHEY, CDR2 SVGAGI. CDR3 DNA: TGTGCCAGCAGTTACGTAGATTTGAAGACCCAGTACTTC. Amino acids: CASSYVDLKTQYF.

The chain is built from TRBV5-8 and TRBJ2-3; 9 nucleotides align to TRBD1. CDR1 and CDR2 from the germline V gene are SGHTS and YDEGEE. This CDR3 contains 16 residues. The J segment lost 2 bases and the V segment lost 2 bases, leaving 6 bases of the junction unmatched. CDR3 sequence reads: CASSLDRGVATDTQYF. For the CDR3, the DNA is TGTGCCAGCAGCTTAGACAGGGGGGTAGCCACAGATACGCAGTATTTT. The full variable domain, in which reference TRBV5-8 and TRBJ2-3 provide the parts outside the CDR3, is EAGVTQSPTHLIKTRGQQATLRCSPISGHTSVYWYQQALGLGLQFLLWYDEGEERNRGNFPPRFSGRQFPNYSSELNVNALELEDSALYLCASSLDRGVATDTQYFGPGTRLTVL.

The chain is built from TRBV29-1 and TRBJ2-1, with 9 bases lining up with TRBD1. J gave up 7 bases and V 7 bases, and 11 bases lay outside the gene matches. Germline V gene sequence: CDR1 SQVTM, CDR2 ANQGSEA. The CDR3 is 14 residues long. CDR3 amino acids: CSAKPGTGMNEQFF. As DNA, the CDR3 is TGCAGCGCCAAGCCCGGGACAGGGATGAATGAGCAGTTCTTC.